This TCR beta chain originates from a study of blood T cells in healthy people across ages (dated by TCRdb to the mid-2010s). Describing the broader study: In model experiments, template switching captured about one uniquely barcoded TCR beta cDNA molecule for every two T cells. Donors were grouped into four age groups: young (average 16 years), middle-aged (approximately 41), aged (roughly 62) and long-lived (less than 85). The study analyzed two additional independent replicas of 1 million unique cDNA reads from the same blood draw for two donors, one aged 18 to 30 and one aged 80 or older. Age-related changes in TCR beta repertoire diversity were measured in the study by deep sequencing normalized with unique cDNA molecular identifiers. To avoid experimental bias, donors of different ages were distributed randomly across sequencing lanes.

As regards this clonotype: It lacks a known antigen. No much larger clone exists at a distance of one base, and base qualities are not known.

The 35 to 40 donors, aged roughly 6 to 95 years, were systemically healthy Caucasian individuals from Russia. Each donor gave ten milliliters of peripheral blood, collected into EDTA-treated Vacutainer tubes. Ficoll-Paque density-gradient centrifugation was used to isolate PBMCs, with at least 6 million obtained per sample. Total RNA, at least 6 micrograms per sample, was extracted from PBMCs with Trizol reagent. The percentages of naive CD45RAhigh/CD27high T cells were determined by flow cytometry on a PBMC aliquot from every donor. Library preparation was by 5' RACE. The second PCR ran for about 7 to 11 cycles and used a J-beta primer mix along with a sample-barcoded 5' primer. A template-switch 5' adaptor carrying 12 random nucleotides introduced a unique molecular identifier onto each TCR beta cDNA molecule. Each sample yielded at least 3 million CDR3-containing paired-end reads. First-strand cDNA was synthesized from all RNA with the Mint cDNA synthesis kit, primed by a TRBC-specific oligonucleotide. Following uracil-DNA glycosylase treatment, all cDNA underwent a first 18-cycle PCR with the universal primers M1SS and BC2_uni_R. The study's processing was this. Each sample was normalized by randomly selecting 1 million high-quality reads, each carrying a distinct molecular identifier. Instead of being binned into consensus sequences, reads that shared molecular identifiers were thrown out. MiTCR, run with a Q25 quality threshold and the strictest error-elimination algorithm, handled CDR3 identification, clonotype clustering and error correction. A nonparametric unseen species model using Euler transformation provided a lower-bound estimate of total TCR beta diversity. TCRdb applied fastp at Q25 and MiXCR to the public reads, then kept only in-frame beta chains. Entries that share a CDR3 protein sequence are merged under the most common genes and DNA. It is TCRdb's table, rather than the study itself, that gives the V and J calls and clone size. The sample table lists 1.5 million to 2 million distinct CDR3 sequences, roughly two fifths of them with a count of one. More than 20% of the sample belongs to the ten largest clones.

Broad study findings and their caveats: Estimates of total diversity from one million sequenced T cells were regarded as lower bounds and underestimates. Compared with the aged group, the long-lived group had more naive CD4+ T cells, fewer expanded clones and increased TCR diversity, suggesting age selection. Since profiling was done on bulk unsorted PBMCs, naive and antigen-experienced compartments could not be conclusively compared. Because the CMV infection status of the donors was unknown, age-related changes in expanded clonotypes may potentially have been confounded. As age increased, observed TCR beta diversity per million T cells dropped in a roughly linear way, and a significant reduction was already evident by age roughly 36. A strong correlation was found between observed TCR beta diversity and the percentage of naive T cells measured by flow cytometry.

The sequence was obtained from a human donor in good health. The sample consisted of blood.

The CDR3 here reads CASSYDLAQYTQYF. The nucleotide sequence is given as TGTGCCAGCAGTTACGACCTAGCTCAGTATACGCAGTATTTT. This chain is built from TRBV6-2 or TRBV6-3 and TRBJ2-3; a tentative D match to TRBD2 spans 5 bases. The germline ends are 13 bases apart after V is trimmed by 2 bases and J by 7 bases. From cysteine to phenylalanine, the CDR3 is 14 amino acids long. The CDR3 DNA has 42 bases and is translated from base 1. The germline V gene yields MNHEY for CDR1 and SVGEGT for CDR2.